What follows are 10 T cell receptor beta chains derived from one specimen sequenced in a study of T-cell memory formation after mild COVID-19. TCRdb independently ran MiXCR on the 5' RACE reads; one entry per CDR3 protein. The table lists 250,000 or so distinct CDR3 sequences, about a sixth of them singletons, with 23% in the top ten. The specimen sequenced was PBMCs or a T cell subset sorted from them (not recorded which). Receptors originate from a young man who had mild COVID-19 (a few samples of this study predate the infection). Cell type and time point are not known.

This clonotype was observed a handful of times. V usage is TRBV7-3 and J usage is TRBJ1-4; perhaps TRBD1 as D (5 bases). In germline, CDR1 is SGHTA, CDR2 FQGTGA. Deletions cut 0 bases from V and 12 bases from J, with 11 bases between. The CDR3 loop spans 13 amino acids. CDR3 sequence: CASSLTGQGELFF. The CDR3 DNA sequence: TGTGCCAGCAGCTTAACGGGGCAAGGGGAACTGTTTTTT.

This clonotype was observed a handful of times. The chain links TRBV7-2 to TRBJ2-7; TRBD2 matches at 10 bases. V gave up 6 bases and J gave up 7 bases; unmatched junction bases: 9. Germline V gene sequence: CDR1 SGHTA, CDR2 FQGNSA. This CDR3 spans 14 amino acids. The DNA for the CDR3 is TGTGCCAGCAGATCACTAGCGGGGAAGGGAGAGCAGTACTTC. Translation gives CASRSLAGKGEQYF.

The sample holds a few counts of this clonotype. The rearrangement joins TRBV7-2 to TRBJ1-1; no clear D gene. V was trimmed by 1 base and J by 4 bases, leaving 10 bases between them. Germline V lookup: CDR1 SGHTA, CDR2 FQGNSA. The CDR3 loop spans 14 amino acids. CDR3 sequence (DNA): TGTGCCAGCAGCTTAGGCTGGGTCGGCACTGAAGCTTTCTTT. Translation: CASSLGWVGTEAFF.

The chain employs TRBV20-1 and TRBJ2-7; TRBD1 aligns across 8 bases. Germline CDR1 is DFQATT and CDR2 is SNEGSKA (reference sequence). This CDR3 contains 16 residues. With 3 bases clipped from V and 5 bases from J, the junction kept 15 bases outside the gene matches. The CDR3 sequence: CSARAKDRAAVHEQYF. The CDR3 DNA reads as TGCAGTGCTAGGGCCAAGGACAGGGCAGCGGTCCACGAGCAGTACTTC.

The chain combines TRBV12-3 or TRBV12-4 with TRBJ1-2; 9 bases are shared with TRBD1. With V trimmed by 5 bases and J by 3 bases, 7 bases remained unmatched. There are 15 residues in the CDR3. The CDR3 region has the DNA TGTGCCAGCAGTCTTGGACAGGGGTTGGACTATGGCTACACCTTC. This encodes CASSLGQGLDYGYTF.

CDR3 nucleotide sequence: TGTGCCAGCAGCTTAGCGACAGGGGTGAACACTGAAGCTTTCTTT. Amino acid sequence: CASSLATGVNTEAFF. The chain links TRBV7-9 to TRBJ1-1, with 8 bases that match TRBD1. The V gene end was trimmed by 0 bases and the J gene end by 0 bases; junction bases not matched to a gene: 0. This CDR3 spans 15 amino acids. Germline V CDR1 and CDR2: SEHNR, FQNEAQ (reference sequence).

This clonotype was seen only a few times. The chain links TRBV7-2 to TRBJ1-3, with D uncertain. The germline V and J ends were trimmed by 1 base and 1 base, with 5 bases remaining between them. CDR3 size: 14 residues. Germline V gene sequence: CDR1 SGHTA, CDR2 FQGNSA. The CDR3 here is CASSLVQSGNTIYF. As DNA, the CDR3 is TGTGCCAGCAGCTTAGTACAATCTGGAAACACCATATATTTT.

V and J are TRBV18 and TRBJ1-1, with D unclear. V was clipped by 5 bases and J by 0 bases, with 13 bases between them. Germline CDR1 and CDR2: KGHSH and LQKENI. The CDR3 sequence is 15 residues long. The CDR3 sequence is CASSSAGGMNTEAFF. As DNA, the CDR3 is TGTGCCAGCTCATCGGCGGGAGGGATGAACACTGAAGCTTTCTTT. The complete variable domain, with remaining parts taken from reference TRBV18 and TRBJ1-1, reads NAGVMQNPRHLVRRRGQEARLRCSPMKGHSHVYWYRQLPEEGLKFMVYLQKENIIDESGMPKERFSAEFPKEGPSILRIQQVVRGDSAAYFCASSSAGGMNTEAFFGQGTRLTVV.

The chain couples TRBV5-1 to TRBJ2-1, with D possibly matching TRBD2 (6 bases). Germline values: CDR1 SGHRS, CDR2 YFSETQ. V lost 3 bases and J lost 10, with 20 bases in between. There are 15 residues in the CDR3. The DNA of the CDR3 is TGCGCCAGCAGCTGGAGGGCAGGCCACGCACAAGAGCAGTTCTTC. Its protein is CASSWRAGHAQEQFF.

In this sample, this clonotype turned up once. The chain recombines TRBV7-9 with TRBJ2-1; 8 positions match TRBD1. The CDR3 runs to 10 residues. Trimming took 6 bases from V and 14 from J; bases not matched to a gene: 3. CDR1 is SEHNR, CDR2 FQNEAQ, per germline (reference sequence). CDR3 bases: TGTGCCAGCAGGGACAGGGTAAAGTTCTTC. It is translated as CASRDRVKFF.